A single sample is the source of the 17 T cell receptor beta chains below, sequenced in a study of vaccination and CD4 T cells after COVID-19. Their specific antigens are unknown. Regarding treatment: roughly 10-day PBMC culture with coronavirus spike peptide pools or control peptides (ViraFEST assay). An Oncomine TCR Beta short-read assay was used to sequence the DNA from cultured CD4+ T cells. TCRdb reprocessed the PCR reads with MiXCR, giving one entry per CDR3 protein. The sample contains approximately 10,000 distinct CDR3 sequences, more than 60% of which appear only once. Sequenced input: CD4+ T cells from blood, cultured in vitro. The source of these receptors is a human donor who had recovered from COVID-19.

The gene calls are TRBV20-1 and TRBJ2-2, with D possibly being TRBD2 (5 bases). Trimming pared 5 bases from V and 0 bases from J, leaving 10 bases between. CDR1 DFQATT and CDR2 SNEGSKA come from the germline V gene (reference sequence). The CDR3 consists of 14 residues. The CDR3 loop is CSAVSGSNTGELFF. Written as DNA, the CDR3 is TGCAGTGCTGTCAGCGGTTCGAACACCGGGGAGCTGTTTTTT.

The chain is built from TRBV20-1 and TRBJ2-3; 8 bases line up with TRBD1. This CDR3 has 14 amino acids. Germline V lookup: CDR1 DFQATT, CDR2 SNEGSKA (reference sequence). V was pared by 2 bases and J by 2 bases, with 3 bases of the junction left unmatched. The CDR3 here is CSARKDRATDTQYF. In DNA form, the CDR3 reads TGCAGTGCTAGAAAGGACAGGGCCACAGATACGCAGTATTTT.

The chain combines TRBV4-1 with TRBJ1-2; maybe TRBD1 (6 bases). This CDR3 has 17 residues. Trimming shortened V by 7 bases and J by 4 bases, and 25 bases separated the two germline ends. Germline CDR1 and CDR2: MGHRA and YSYEKL. The CDR3 nucleotides are TGCGCCAGCACCCCAGCCAACTCTGCAGGGGCAGGCTATGGCTACACCTTC. Translation gives CASTPANSAGAGYGYTF.

CDR3 sequence: CSVGPPSSYEQYF. The CDR3 DNA reads as TGCAGTGTTGGGCCCCCCAGCTCCTACGAGCAGTACTTC. The chain joins TRBV20-1 to TRBJ2-1, with no clear D. The J call may be faulty, since TRBJ2-7 better matches the DNA end. The CDR3 runs to 13 residues. The germline CDR1 and CDR2 sequences are DFQATT and SNEGSKA (reference sequence).

The chain recombines TRBV19 with TRBJ1-4; 9 positions agree with TRBD1. Germline loops: CDR1 LNHDA, CDR2 SQIVND (reference sequence). With 6 bases clipped from V and 6 bases from J, the junction kept 8 bases outside the gene matches. The CDR3 is made up of 15 amino acids. The CDR3 is CASRDRGSRDEKLFF. DNA for the CDR3: TGTGCCAGTAGGGACAGGGGAAGTCGTGATGAAAAACTGTTTTTT. Filled out from reference TRBV19 and TRBJ1-4, the complete variable domain reads DGGITQSPKYLFRKEGQNVTLSCEQNLNHDAMYWYRQDPGQGLRLIYYSQIVNDFQKGDIAEGYSVSREKKESFPLTVTSAQKNPTAFYLCASRDRGSRDEKLFFGSGTQLSVL.

In its sample, this clonotype is medium-sized (0.01 to 0.1%). The V and J genes are TRBV6-1 and TRBJ2-5; 7 nucleotides line up with TRBD1. The CDR3 has 15 residues. In germline, CDR1 is MNHNS, CDR2 SASEGT. Trimming at V came to 3 bases and at J to 4 bases, leaving 8 bases not matched to a gene. The CDR3 protein is CASSDNRGRGETQYF. The CDR3 DNA reads as TGTGCCAGCAGTGATAACAGGGGACGAGGAGAGACCCAGTACTTC.

The chain carries TRBV27 and TRBJ1-5, with TRBD1 identical over 8 bases. The CDR3 loop spans 16 amino acids. Germline loops: CDR1 MNHEY, CDR2 SMNVEV (reference sequence). V shed 6 bases, J shed 2 bases, and the junction held 9 bases outside the gene matches. The CDR3 sequence is CASSPTGVAGNQPQHF. The DNA of the CDR3 is TGTGCCAGCAGCCCGACAGGGGTCGCGGGCAATCAGCCCCAGCATTTT.

The chain has TRBV11-3 and TRBJ2-2; D is perhaps TRBD2 (6 bases). Per germline, CDR1 SGHNT and CDR2 YENEEA. V lost 0 bases, J lost 0 bases, and 14 bases lay in between. The CDR3 length is 18 residues. For the CDR3, the DNA is TGTGCCAGCAGCTTAGAGGGGCGGGGTTACCCGAACACCGGGGAGCTGTTTTTT. Protein product: CASSLEGRGYPNTGELFF.

The chain uses TRBV18 and TRBJ2-5, with 7 bases matching TRBD1. CDR3 size: 14 residues. With V trimmed by 6 bases and J by 3 bases, 7 bases remained unmatched. Germline CDR1 reads KGHSH; CDR2 reads LQKENI. The CDR3 bases are TGTGCCAGCTCCCAAAACAGGGGCAAAGAGACCCAGTACTTC. This translates into CASSQNRGKETQYF.

This rearrangement joins TRBV6-1 to TRBJ1-5, with D tentatively TRBD1 (5 bases). Germline CDR1 and CDR2: MNHNS and SASEGT. Trimming left V 6 bases short and J 4 bases short, with 10 bases between. The CDR3 is made up of 13 amino acids. The CDR3 DNA follows: TGTGCCAGCAGGAATCGGGGGAATCAGCCCCAGCATTTT. As protein: CASRNRGNQPQHF.

V gene TRBV30 combines with J gene TRBJ2-6, with no clear D. The V end lost 0 bases, the J end lost 0 bases, and 9 bases lay between the germline ends. The CDR3 is 16 amino acids. Germline V gene sequence: CDR1 GTSNPN, CDR2 SVGIG (reference sequence). The CDR3, as DNA: TGTGCCTGGAGTGTAGGGTCATCCTCTGGGGCCAACGTCCTGACTTTC. It encodes CAWSVGSSSGANVLTF. The full variable domain, with the rest looked up from reference TRBV30 and TRBJ2-6, is SQTIHQWPATLVQPVGSPLSLECTVEGTSNPNLYWYRQAAGRGLQLLFYSVGIGQISSEVPQNLSASRPQDRQFILSSKKLLLSDSGFYLCAWSVGSSSGANVLTFGAGSRLTVL.

The chain recombines TRBV27 with TRBJ2-5; TRBD1 aligns across 11 bases. The junction had 19 bases not matched to a gene; V was cut back by 5 bases and J by 5 bases. Germline V gene sequence: CDR1 MNHEY, CDR2 SMNVEV (reference sequence). The CDR3 is 19 residues long. The CDR3 region is CASSLRTGGLARARETQYF. CDR3 coding DNA: TGTGCCAGCAGTCTCCGGACAGGGGGCCTAGCGAGGGCTCGGGAGACCCAGTACTTC.

This chain uses TRBV10-3 with TRBJ2-2; D unresolved. The CDR3 contains 13 residues. Germline CDR1 reads ENHRY; CDR2 reads SYGVKD. The V gene lost 3 bases and the J gene lost 6 bases, with 8 bases spanning the gap. The CDR3 loop reads CAISDMEPGELFF. The CDR3 region has the DNA TGTGCCATCAGTGATATGGAGCCCGGGGAGCTGTTTTTT.

J is TRBJ1-2 and V is TRBV6-1; unclear D gene. The germline CDR1 and CDR2 sequences are MNHNS and SASEGT. V lost 7 bases and J lost 3, with 12 bases in between. This CDR3 is built from 13 residues. CDR3 nucleotide sequence: TGTGCCAGCATTAGGGTATTGGACTATGGCTACACCTTC. Translated: CASIRVLDYGYTF.

V usage is TRBV6-1 and J usage is TRBJ2-5; 7 bases map to TRBD1. The germline CDR1 and CDR2 sequences are MNHNS and SASEGT. V was clipped by 8 bases and J by 0 bases; unmatched bases: 12. There are 16 residues in the CDR3. The CDR3 DNA sequence: TGTGCCAGCCGACAGGGATCGTTTGGGTACCAAGAGACCCAGTACTTC. Its protein is CASRQGSFGYQETQYF.

This clonotype has just a few counts. The chain has TRBV20-1 and TRBJ1-5, with D perhaps matching TRBD1 (5 bases). The germline gives CDR1 DFQATT, CDR2 SNEGSKA (reference sequence). The CDR3 totals 14 residues. V was clipped by 2 bases and J by 7 bases, with 15 bases between them. CDR3 in amino acids: CSARSESGQQPQHF. For the CDR3, the DNA is TGCAGTGCTAGAAGTGAGTCAGGACAACAGCCCCAGCATTTT.

This clonotype was seen only a few times. The chain has TRBV4-1 and TRBJ1-1; D gene ambiguous. Germline CDR1 MGHRA, CDR2 YSYEKL. The CDR3 consists of 13 residues. The V end was cut by 3 bases, the J end by 10 bases, with 15 bases between. CDR3 in DNA: TGCGCCAGCAGCCAGATACACAAAGGGCGAGCTTTCTTT. This codes for CASSQIHKGRAFF.